This entry features one TCR beta chain sequence. Antigen specificity is unknown. Trimming at V came to 4 bases and at J to 0 bases, leaving 6 bases not matched to a gene. Looked up from germline, CDR1 is LGHNA and CDR2 is YSLEER. CDR3 length: 18 amino acids. The sample originates from a study of T-cell memory formation after mild COVID-19. Study conclusions and caveats: Contracting CD8+ clones were enriched in EMRA, CD4+ mainly in CM and EM. Among clones contracting day 15 to 85, CD4/CD8 was balanced, whereas later expanders leaned CD4+. Memory from before infection featured some responding clones, which suggests cross-reactive memory joined.

5'RACE with constant-segment primers yielded barcoded, UMI-tagged TCR alpha and TCR beta cDNA libraries. TCRdb re-analysed the 5' RACE reads in MiXCR, keeping a single row per CDR3 protein. The table includes 300,000 to 400,000 distinct CDR3 sequences, approximately 15% detected once. The receptor's source is a young man who had mild COVID-19 (a few samples of this study predate the infection). Cell type and time point are not known. The specimen sequenced was PBMCs or a T cell subset sorted from them (not recorded which). The chain couples TRBV4-3 to TRBJ2-2; TRBD2 agrees at 12 bases. The CDR3 DNA reads as TGCGCCAGCAGCCCCCAACTAGCGGGGGGACCGAACACCGGGGAGCTGTTTTTT. It codes for CASSPQLAGGPNTGELFF.